The 22 T cell receptor beta chains below all came from one sample that was sequenced in a study of T cell repertoires in cytomegalovirus infection. TCRdb analysed the reads with MiXCR anew, one entry per CDR3 protein. The sample carries 110,000 to 150,000 distinct CDR3 sequences, more than 25% recorded once. Antigen specificity for these receptors is unknown. The specimen was CD8+ T cells from cultured PBMCs, collected from culture after CMV antigen stimulation. The origin of the receptors is a human donor in good health (CMV status not recorded). Some clones in this sample may be carry-over from other donors' samples.

This chain connects TRBV9 to TRBJ2-1, with 9 nucleotides matching TRBD2. With 3 bases clipped from V and 8 bases from J, the junction kept 6 bases outside the gene matches. The CDR3 totals 14 residues. The germline V gene encodes CDR1 SGDLS and CDR2 YYNGEE. In nucleotides, the CDR3 is TGTGCCAGCAGCGCGGGGGGGACTAGCTATGAGCAGTTCTTC. It codes for CASSAGGTSYEQFF.

V gene TRBV20-1 combines with J gene TRBJ2-7; weak D call: TRBD2 (5 bases). The V and J ends lost 0 bases and 7 bases respectively, with 13 bases between them. This CDR3 has 13 residues. Germline CDR1 DFQATT, CDR2 SNEGSKA (reference sequence). The CDR3, as DNA: TGCAGTGCTAGAGACTTCCTAGCTAGGGAGCAGTACTTC. It codes for CSARDFLAREQYF.

This clonotype has a handful of counts. One junction end does not reproduce the germline sequence, and a read error may be involved. The CDR3 region is CASSQGPAGGREQYF. Here the CDR3 DNA reads TGTGCCAGCAGCCAAGGCCCAGCGGGGGGGAGAGAGCAGTACTTC. The chain recombines TRBV4-1 with TRBJ2-7, with 10 bases that match TRBD2. The length of the CDR3 is 15 residues. Looked up from germline, CDR1 is MGHRA and CDR2 is YSYEKL.

As concerns this clonotype: Here the CDR3 omits its conserved ending phenylalanine or tryptophan, so a read error is the likely source. Because the CDR3's place on the DNA is in doubt, the DNA is left out and the CDR3 is given as listed by TCRdb. The chain links TRBV24-1 to TRBJ1-1. The CDR3 sequence runs 9 residues, both termini included. Germline values: CDR1 KGHDR, CDR2 SFDVKD. This chain's CDR3 is CATLPPDSS.

This clonotype was detected a few times. The V gene is TRBV27, the J gene TRBJ1-2; D call uncertain. V lost 1 base to trimming and J lost 6 bases, with 12 bases between them. The CDR3 contains 14 residues. Germline V gene data show CDR1 as MNHEY and CDR2 as SMNVEV (reference sequence). The DNA of the CDR3 is TGTGCCAGCAGTTTATTCCCCAGGCCAGATGGCTACACCTTC. This translates into CASSLFPRPDGYTF.

This clonotype was recorded a few times. The rearrangement uses TRBV2 and TRBJ2-3; TRBD2 matches at 8 bases. The CDR3 totals 17 residues. The trim removed 3 bases at V and 1 base at J, leaving 9 bases unmatched. CDR1 is SNHLY, CDR2 FYNNEI, per germline. For the CDR3, the DNA is TGTGCCAGCAGTGACCCGACTATTAGCGGGGGCACAGATACGCAGTATTTT. This sequence encodes CASSDPTISGGTDTQYF.

Only a few counts were recorded for this clonotype. The chain recombines TRBV7-9 with TRBJ1-2; D gene unclear. Trimming stripped 5 bases from V and 2 bases from J, with 9 bases between. Germline-derived CDR1 and CDR2 are SEHNR and FQNEAQ (reference sequence). The CDR3 length is 13 residues. The CDR3 spells CASSPAENYGYTF. For the CDR3, the DNA is TGTGCCAGCAGCCCCGCGGAGAACTATGGCTACACCTTC.

Only a few counts were recorded for this clonotype. The chain recombines TRBV7-9 with TRBJ1-1; 7 bases line up with TRBD1. Germline V lookup: CDR1 SEHNR, CDR2 FQNEAQ (reference sequence). V trimming: 7 bases; J trimming: 4 bases; junction bases outside the gene matches: 12. The CDR3 consists of 15 residues. The CDR3 spells CASMGLRQGGTEAFF. For the CDR3, the DNA is TGTGCCAGCATGGGGCTCAGACAGGGTGGCACTGAAGCTTTCTTT.

This chain uses TRBV7-3 with TRBJ2-1, with 9 bases identical to TRBD1. Trimming at V came to 4 bases and at J to 7 bases, leaving 5 bases not matched to a gene. Germline assignment: CDR1 SGHTA and CDR2 FQGTGA. The length of the CDR3 is 14 residues. CDR3 sequence reads: CASSSPGTGNEQFF. Here the CDR3 DNA reads TGTGCCAGCAGCTCTCCCGGGACAGGGAATGAGCAGTTCTTC.

The rearrangement uses TRBV2 and TRBJ2-7, with 7 positions matching TRBD1. The CDR3 spans 14 residues. Germline V gene sequence: CDR1 SNHLY, CDR2 FYNNEI. Germline trimming cut 8 bases from V and 0 bases from J; bases unmatched to any gene: 7. In DNA, the CDR3 is TGTGCCAGCGGTGGGGACAGAAGCTCCTACGAGCAGTACTTC. Residues: CASGGDRSSYEQYF.

This chain links TRBV6-5 with TRBJ2-5, with D possibly matching TRBD1 (6 bases). Trimming left V 0 bases short and J 1 base short, with 6 bases between. Germline V lookup: CDR1 MNHEY, CDR2 SVGAGI. This CDR3 contains 14 residues. The CDR3 DNA reads as TGTGCCAGCAGTTACTCAGGGGGCCAAGAGACCCAGTACTTC. Amino acids: CASSYSGGQETQYF.

The V call is TRBV27, the J call TRBJ2-2, with 8 bases matching TRBD1. V lost 6 bases and J lost 6; bases outside the gene matches: 3. The CDR3 is 13 residues long. From germline, CDR1 is MNHEY and CDR2 SMNVEV (reference sequence). CDR3 DNA: TGTGCCAGCAGGACAGGGGCGGCCGGGGAGCTGTTTTTT. Its translation is CASRTGAAGELFF.

This clonotype was seen more than once but under ten times. The J gene is TRBJ1-6, the V gene TRBV4-1; a possible D gene is TRBD1 (5 bases). Germline V gives CDR1 MGHRA, CDR2 YSYEKL. Trimming pared 0 bases from V and 6 bases from J, leaving 12 bases between. This CDR3 has 16 amino acids. CDR3 DNA sequence: TGCGCCAGCAGCCAAGAAGTGGGCAGGGCTAATTCACCCCTCCACTTT. This sequence encodes CASSQEVGRANSPLHF.

This clonotype was recorded many times. The chain joins TRBV7-9 to TRBJ2-3, with D perhaps assigned TRBD1 or TRBD2 (5 bases each). Looked up from germline, CDR1 is SEHNR and CDR2 is FQNEAQ (reference sequence). This CDR3 contains 13 residues. Trimming shortened V by 0 bases and J by 4 bases, and 5 bases separated the two germline ends. This chain's CDR3 is CASSLAGADTQYF. Here the CDR3 DNA reads TGTGCCAGCAGCTTAGCGGGGGCAGATACGCAGTATTTT.

Many counts were recorded for this clonotype. The chain couples TRBV7-6 to TRBJ1-2; 10 bases line up with TRBD1. The V gene end was trimmed by 5 bases and the J gene end by 8 bases; junction bases not matched to a gene: 5. The CDR3 length is 13 residues. Germline loops: CDR1 SGHVS, CDR2 FNYEAQ. DNA of the CDR3: TGTGCCAGCAGCCCGGACAGGGGGAGCGGCTACACCTTC. Its protein is CASSPDRGSGYTF.

This clonotype has more than one count but fewer than ten. The V and J genes are TRBV7-9 and TRBJ2-5; D is ambiguous. The CDR3 spans 13 residues. CDR1 and CDR2 (germline): SEHNR, FQNEAQ (reference sequence). The V gene lost 3 bases and the J gene lost 0 bases, with 5 bases spanning the gap. The CDR3 here is CASSFRYQETQYF. The CDR3 coding sequence is TGTGCCAGCAGCTTCAGGTACCAAGAGACCCAGTACTTC.

A word on this clonotype: Germline and junction disagree at one end, which may indicate a read error. The rearrangement links TRBV7-4 to TRBJ1-2; D is unclear. Germline lookup yields CDR1 SGHVT and CDR2 SQSDAQ. The CDR3 has 17 residues. The CDR3 DNA follows: TGTGCCAGCAGCTTAGAAGTTGTTGACGCGGATTCGGGTGGCTGCACCTTC. This gives the protein CASSLEVVDADSGGCTF. Combining the CDR3 with reference TRBV7-4 and TRBJ1-2 gives the whole variable domain GAGVSQSPRYKVAKRGRDVALRCDSISGHVTLYWYRQTLGQGSEVLTYSQSDAQRDKSGRPSGRFSAERPERSVSTLKIQRTEQGDSAVYLCASSLEVVDADSGGCTFGSGTRLTVV.

The chain combines TRBV6-5 with TRBJ1-1, with 7 bases fitting TRBD1. Germline CDR1 is MNHEY and CDR2 is SVGAGI. This CDR3 is built from 16 residues. V lost 2 bases to trimming and J lost 3 bases; unmatched junction nucleotides: 9. In DNA form, the CDR3 reads TGTGCCAGCAGTTACGCGACAGGGTCGGCGGACACTGAAGCTTTCTTT. The encoded protein is CASSYATGSADTEAFF.

This chain joins TRBV7-6 and TRBJ2-7; D assignment may be TRBD1 or TRBD2 (5 bases each). V was pared by 5 bases and J by 0 bases, with 17 bases between. The CDR3 has 16 amino acids. Germline values: CDR1 SGHVS, CDR2 FNYEAQ. CDR3 amino acids: CASSPGTSKASYEQYF. The DNA for the CDR3 is TGTGCCAGCAGCCCCGGGACCTCCAAGGCCTCCTACGAGCAGTACTTC.

This clonotype was picked up many times. The chain uses TRBV27 and TRBJ2-5; D gene unclear. Germline CDR1 is MNHEY and CDR2 is SMNVEV (reference sequence). With 1 base removed from V and 5 bases from J, the gap between germline ends came to 14 bases. CDR3 length: 15 amino acids. The CDR3 DNA sequence: TGTGCCAGCAGTTTATATATGGCGGATGGCGAGACCCAGTACTTC. This gives the protein CASSLYMADGETQYF.

The V gene is TRBV27, the J gene TRBJ2-7; D remains unclear. This CDR3 spans 11 amino acids. Deletions cut 5 bases from V and 4 bases from J, with 6 bases between. The germline V gene has CDR1 MNHEY and CDR2 SMNVEV (reference sequence). The CDR3: CASSNAYEQYF. In nucleotides, the CDR3 is TGTGCCAGCAGTAATGCGTACGAGCAGTACTTC.

This clonotype occurred many times. The chain is built from TRBV7-2 and TRBJ1-1, with 7 bases identical to TRBD1. CDR1 is SGHTA, CDR2 FQGNSA, per germline. Trimming at V came to 4 bases and at J to 3 bases, leaving 5 bases not matched to a gene. The CDR3 spans 14 residues. CDR3 DNA: TGTGCCAGCAGCTCGAACAGGGGCGACACTGAAGCTTTCTTT. Protein product: CASSSNRGDTEAFF.